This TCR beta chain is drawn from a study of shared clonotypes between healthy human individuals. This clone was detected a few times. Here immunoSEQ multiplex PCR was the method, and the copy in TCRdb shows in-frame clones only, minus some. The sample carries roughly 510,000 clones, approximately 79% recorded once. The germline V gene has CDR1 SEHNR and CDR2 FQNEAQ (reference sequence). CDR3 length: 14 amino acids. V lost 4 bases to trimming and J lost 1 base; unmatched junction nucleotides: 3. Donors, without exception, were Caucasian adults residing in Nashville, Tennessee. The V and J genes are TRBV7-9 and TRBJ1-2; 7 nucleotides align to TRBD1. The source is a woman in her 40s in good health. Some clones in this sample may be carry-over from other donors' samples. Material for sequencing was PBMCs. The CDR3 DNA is TGTGCCAGCAGCTCCGGACAGGATAACTATGGCTACACCTTC. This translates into CASSSGQDNYGYTF.